The clone carrying this TCR beta chain was counted at least ten times. Its antigen is still unknown. The read terminates 3 residues before the CDR3 end, so the remaining end is supplied by the germline J gene. This CDR3 has 15 amino acids. Deletions cut 2 bases from V and 11 bases from J, with 16 bases between. Germline V gene sequence: CDR1 MGHRA, CDR2 YSYEKL. These data come from a study of T cell clonality in common variable immunodeficiency. General study findings and limits: The cause of increased CVID clonality remains unclear without subpopulation sequencing. Fewer deletions and N-nucleotide insertions were reportedly seen in common variable immunodeficiency TCR beta sequences.

Clones were read by immunoSEQ multiplex PCR, and TCRdb kept only the in-frame ones, dropping some. The sample contains 50,000 to 60,000 clones, none occurring once; approximately 5.4% lies in the top ten. Caucasian heritage predominated among both patients and controls. The source is a person aged 18 to 75 in good health. The chain couples TRBV4-1 to TRBJ1-6; D uncertain. Sequenced: peripheral blood mononuclear cells. The CDR3 loop reads CASSQIGASRPPLHF. The DNA read from the CDR3 is TGCGCCAGCAGCCAAATTGGTGCTTCCAGGCCACCC.